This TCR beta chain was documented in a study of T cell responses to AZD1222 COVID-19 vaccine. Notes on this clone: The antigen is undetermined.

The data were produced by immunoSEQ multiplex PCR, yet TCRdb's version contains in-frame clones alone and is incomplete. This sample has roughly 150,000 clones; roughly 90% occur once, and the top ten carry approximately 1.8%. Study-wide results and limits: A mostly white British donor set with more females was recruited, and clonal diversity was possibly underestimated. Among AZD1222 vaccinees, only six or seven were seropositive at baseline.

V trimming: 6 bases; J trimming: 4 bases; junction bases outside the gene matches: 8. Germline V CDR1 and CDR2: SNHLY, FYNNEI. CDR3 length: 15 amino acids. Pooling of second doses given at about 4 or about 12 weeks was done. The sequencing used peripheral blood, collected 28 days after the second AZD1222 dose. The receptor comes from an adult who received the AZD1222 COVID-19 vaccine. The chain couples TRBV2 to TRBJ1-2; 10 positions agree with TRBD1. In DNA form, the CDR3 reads TGTGCCAGCAGCGCTGGGACAGGGGCCCTCTATGGCTACACCTTC. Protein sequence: CASSAGTGALYGYTF.